A selection of T cell receptor beta chains follows, all from one sample in a study of T cell changes during pregnancy in multiple sclerosis. Libraries were prepared by immunoSEQ multiplex PCR; TCRdb keeps only in-frame clonotypes and omits some of them. Among around 96,000 clones listed, 90% to 95% were seen once. This specimen consisted of peripheral blood, obtained in the third trimester of pregnancy. These receptors all come from a female donor with multiple sclerosis, enrolled in a pregnancy study. Both conserved end residues are part of each CDR3. Each record gives: J gene, clone size, V gene, D gene, CDR3 DNA, CDR3 protein. The D gene is left open where the match is weak. Expanded clones get a size class; other rows say once, few or many, or leave the size out.

J: TRBJ2-7
size: -
V: TRBV5-1
D: TRBD2
DNA: TGCGCCAGCAGCTTTAACTCAGCGGGAGGGCGGTACGAGCAGTACTTC
CDR3: CASSFNSAGGRYEQYF

J: TRBJ2-3
size: once
V: TRBV30
D: -
DNA: TGTGCCTGGACCCTTAGCACAGATACGCAGTATTTT
CDR3: CAWTLSTDTQYF

J: TRBJ2-7
size: -
V: TRBV5-1
D: TRBD2
DNA: TGCGCCAGCAGCTCTCCACTAGCGGGAGGGTACGAGCAGTACTTC
CDR3: CASSSPLAGGYEQYF

J: TRBJ2-7
size: once
V: TRBV28
D: -
DNA: TGTGCCAGCAGTTTAGGGACTTTCACAGGGCAGTACTTC
CDR3: CASSLGTFTGQYF

J: TRBJ2-4
size: -
V: TRBV29-1
D: TRBD2
DNA: TGCAGCGCAGCTAACCCCTTGGGACTAGAATACATTCAGTACTTC
CDR3: CSAANPLGLEYIQYF

J: TRBJ2-3
size: -
V: TRBV2
D: TRBD1
DNA: TGTGCCAGCAGCAAAGGACAGGGGGCAAGAGATACGCAGTATTTT
CDR3: CASSKGQGARDTQYF

J: TRBJ1-2
size: -
V: TRBV5-1
D: -
DNA: TGCGCCAGCAGCTCCAGCCACCGCGACAGTGGGTTATATGGCTACACCTTC
CDR3: CASSSSHRDSGLYGYTF

J: TRBJ1-2
size: -
V: TRBV7-9
D: -
DNA: TGTGCCAGCAGCTGGGGCGGGGCGTTCGACTATGGCTACACCTTC
CDR3: CASSWGGAFDYGYTF

J: TRBJ2-5
size: -
V: TRBV10-3
D: -
DNA: TGTGCCATCAGCCCGTCGACGGGGGAAGAGACCCAGTACTTC
CDR3: CAISPSTGEETQYF

J: TRBJ1-5
size: once
V: TRBV7-8
D: -
DNA: TGTGCCAGCAGCTTAGCCCAGGGTAATCAGCCCCAGCATTTT
CDR3: CASSLAQGNQPQHF

J: TRBJ1-2
size: once
V: TRBV5-1
D: TRBD1
DNA: TGCGCCAGCAGCTTGGCGGGACAGGGGGCGGATGGCTACACCTTC
CDR3: CASSLAGQGADGYTF

J: TRBJ2-3
size: once
V: TRBV20-1
D: -
DNA: TGCAGTGCTCCTTCGACAGATACGCAGTATTTT
CDR3: CSAPSTDTQYF

J: TRBJ2-7
size: -
V: TRBV7-2
D: -
DNA: TGTGCCAGCAGCTTAGACAGGAGCTCCTACGAGCAGTACTTC
CDR3: CASSLDRSSYEQYF

J: TRBJ2-1
size: -
V: TRBV19
D: -
DNA: TGTGCCAGTACCGCGGGTTGGACCCACAATGAGCAGTTCTTC
CDR3: CASTAGWTHNEQFF

J: TRBJ1-2
size: -
V: TRBV19
D: TRBD1
DNA: TGTGCCAGTAGTTCTCTGACAGGGCCCTATGGCTACACCTTC
CDR3: CASSSLTGPYGYTF

J: TRBJ1-2
size: -
V: TRBV6-6
D: -
DNA: TGTGCCAGCAGTTACAGCCGATACTATGGCTACACCTTC
CDR3: CASSYSRYYGYTF

J: TRBJ2-1
size: once
V: TRBV27
D: TRBD2
DNA: TGTGCCAGCAGTTTTGCCCAAAGGACTAGCGGATACAATGAGCAGTTCTTC
CDR3: CASSFAQRTSGYNEQFF

J: TRBJ2-3
size: -
V: TRBV28
D: TRBD2
DNA: TGTGCCAGCAGTTTATACTATGGTCGGACTAGCGGGAGTGGCACAGATACGCAGTATTTT
CDR3: CASSLYYGRTSGSGTDTQYF

J: TRBJ1-5
size: -
V: TRBV7-2
D: -
DNA: TGTGCCAGCAGCTATCTCTCCTTTTGGGACTCCGGGGAGGATCAGCCCCAGCATTTT
CDR3: CASSYLSFWDSGEDQPQHF

J: TRBJ1-4
size: -
V: TRBV10-3
D: -
DNA: TGTGCCATCAGTGAGCGGGGAGGGGTGACAGGATGGATGAACGAAAAACTGTTTTTT
CDR3: CAISERGGVTGWMNEKLFF

J: TRBJ2-1
size: -
V: TRBV11-2
D: -
DNA: TGTGCCAGCAGCTTAGTCTCCCCTGGAGGTTTGGGGTACAATGAGCAGTTCTTC
CDR3: CASSLVSPGGLGYNEQFF

J: TRBJ2-7
size: -
V: TRBV4-1
D: TRBD2
DNA: TGCGCCAGCAGCCAAGTGTCTAGCGGGGGCTACGAGCAGTACTTC
CDR3: CASSQVSSGGYEQYF

J: TRBJ2-5
size: -
V: TRBV30
D: -
DNA: TGTGCCTGGATGCGGCAGGGCCGGGAGACCCAGTACTTC
CDR3: CAWMRQGRETQYF

J: TRBJ1-2
size: -
V: TRBV28
D: -
DNA: TGTGCCAGCAGTTTCGGACAGATCTATGGCTACACCTTC
CDR3: CASSFGQIYGYTF

J: TRBJ2-1
size: -
V: TRBV6-5
D: TRBD1
DNA: TGTGCCAGCAGTTACTCGGGGGACAGCTCCTACAATGAGCAGTTCTTC
CDR3: CASSYSGDSSYNEQFF

J: TRBJ2-1
size: -
V: TRBV7-6
D: -
DNA: TGTGCCAGCAGCTTAACGTCCGGGGCGGGGGAGCAGTTCTTC
CDR3: CASSLTSGAGEQFF

J: TRBJ2-1
size: -
V: TRBV18
D: -
DNA: TGTGCCAGCTCACCCAAGAGGAGCTCCTACAATGAGCAGTTCTTC
CDR3: CASSPKRSSYNEQFF

J: TRBJ2-3
size: -
V: TRBV7-9
D: TRBD1
DNA: TGTGCCAGCAGCTACCGGGACAGGGTAGATACGCAGTATTTT
CDR3: CASSYRDRVDTQYF

J: TRBJ1-1
size: -
V: TRBV5-4
D: -
DNA: TGTGCCAGCAGCTCGAATGATGGGACACTCTGGAACACTGAAGCTTTCTTT
CDR3: CASSSNDGTLWNTEAFF

J: TRBJ1-2
size: -
V: TRBV7-9
D: TRBD1
DNA: TGTGCCAGCAGCGCTCAGGGGGCAGATGGCTACACCTTC
CDR3: CASSAQGADGYTF

J: TRBJ2-3
size: -
V: TRBV5-6
D: -
DNA: TGTGCCAGCAGCCCGGGATCATTCACAGATACGCAGTATTTT
CDR3: CASSPGSFTDTQYF

J: TRBJ1-1
size: -
V: TRBV10-3
D: -
DNA: TGTGCCATGTCTCGGACAGATGGGAACACTGAAGCTTTCTTT
CDR3: CAMSRTDGNTEAFF

J: TRBJ1-2
size: -
V: TRBV5-6
D: -
DNA: TGTGCCAGCAGCCGGGGTCCTAACTATGGCTACACCTTC
CDR3: CASSRGPNYGYTF

J: TRBJ2-7
size: once
V: TRBV7-2
D: TRBD2
DNA: TGTGCCAGCAGCTTGAAAGCGGGAGGGCCCGCGGGCGAGCAGTACTTC
CDR3: CASSLKAGGPAGEQYF

J: TRBJ1-4
size: -
V: TRBV27
D: -
DNA: TGTGCCAGCAGTTTCAGGGGTGAAAAACTGTTTTTT
CDR3: CASSFRGEKLFF

J: TRBJ2-1
size: -
V: TRBV6-5
D: -
DNA: TGTGCCAGCGGAGGGGCGACGCCTTTAGGTGAGCAGTTCTTC
CDR3: CASGGATPLGEQFF

J: TRBJ2-7
size: -
V: TRBV30
D: TRBD2
DNA: TGTGCCTGGAGTGTACTACTAGCGGGAATCGACGAGCAGTACTTC
CDR3: CAWSVLLAGIDEQYF

J: TRBJ2-7
size: -
V: TRBV5-1
D: TRBD2
DNA: TGCGCCAGCAGCTTGGGGTGGACTAGCGGAAACGAGCAGTACTTC
CDR3: CASSLGWTSGNEQYF

J: TRBJ2-7
size: -
V: TRBV30
D: TRBD2
DNA: TGTGCCTGGAGCGGGCTAGCGGGAGGGCCGGGGGAGCAGTACTTC
CDR3: CAWSGLAGGPGEQYF

J: TRBJ2-7
size: once
V: TRBV4-1
D: TRBD2
DNA: TGCGCCAGCAGCCAAGATCCGGCTAGCGGGCTTGCCTACGAGCAGTACTTC
CDR3: CASSQDPASGLAYEQYF

J: TRBJ2-7
size: -
V: TRBV7-2
D: TRBD1
DNA: TGTGCCAGCAGCTCGGGACAGTTAGGCGACTACGAGCAGTACTTC
CDR3: CASSSGQLGDYEQYF

J: TRBJ2-3
size: -
V: TRBV7-2
D: TRBD1
DNA: TGTGCCAGGACAGGGAGCACAGATACGCAGTATTTT
CDR3: CARTGSTDTQYF

J: TRBJ1-4
size: -
V: TRBV30
D: TRBD1
DNA: TGTGCCTGGAGTCAGAGACAGGGAAATGAAAAACTGTTTTTT
CDR3: CAWSQRQGNEKLFF

J: TRBJ1-4
size: few
V: TRBV2
D: -
DNA: TGTGCCAGCAGGACGGGATACTCCGAAAAACTGTTTTTT
CDR3: CASRTGYSEKLFF

J: TRBJ2-3
size: -
V: TRBV10-3
D: TRBD2
DNA: TGTGCCATCAGTGAGTCGAAAGGTAGCGGGAGCCCTGGCACAGATACGCAGTATTTT
CDR3: CAISESKGSGSPGTDTQYF

J: TRBJ2-1
size: -
V: TRBV6-4
D: TRBD2
DNA: TGTGCCAGCAGTGCAAATCCGGGACTATCCAGTGAGCAGTTCTTC
CDR3: CASSANPGLSSEQFF